A selection of T cell receptor beta chains follows, all from one sample in a study of shared clonotypes between healthy human individuals. Sequencing used immunoSEQ multiplex PCR; TCRdb keeps in-frame clones, though not all of them. Among about 1.5 million clones listed, 95% to 99% were seen once. Source material: naive CD4+ T cells sorted from blood. The receptors were gathered from a man aged 25-40 years in good health. Both conserved end residues are part of each CDR3. The D gene is left open where the match is weak. Rows give clone size only sometimes, using once, few, many, or a class for an expanded clone.

>NA|TRBJ2-3|TRBV7-6|NA
TGTGCCAGCAGCTTGCCGATTTTGGGGGTCACAGATACGCAGTATTTT
CASSLPILGVTDTQYF
>NA|TRBJ2-2|TRBV6-6|TRBD2
TGTGCCAGCAGTTACCAGGGACTAGCGGGCGGGGAGCTGTTTTTT
CASSYQGLAGGELFF
>NA|TRBJ2-5|TRBV23-1|TRBD2
TGCGCCAGCAGCCATAAGCCTAGCGGGAGGCCATCCGCGAAGACCCAGTACTTC
CASSHKPSGRPSAKTQYF
>NA|TRBJ2-7|TRBV28|NA
TGTGCCAGCAGTATCGGGTCCTACGAGCAGTACTTC
CASSIGSYEQYF
>NA|TRBJ1-2|TRBV29-1|TRBD1
TGCAGCGTTGGCAAAGGACAGGGGGTATATGGCTACACCTTC
CSVGKGQGVYGYTF
>NA|TRBJ1-1|TRBV18|TRBD1
TGTGCCAGCTCACCAGGAGGGGGCGGAACAGTGTCTGAAGCTTTCTTT
CASSPGGGGTVSEAFF
>NA|TRBJ1-2|TRBV6-1|TRBD1
TGTGCCAGCGGGCTGGGGACAGACTATGGCTACACCTTC
CASGLGTDYGYTF
>NA|TRBJ2-1|TRBV5-4|TRBD2
TGTGCCAGCAGCCAGGGACTAGCGGGAGCCCAGAGCTCCTACAATGAGCAGTTCTTC
CASSQGLAGAQSSYNEQFF
>NA|TRBJ2-7|TRBV25-1|NA
TGTGCCAGCAGCCAAGGACTGGGGAAGTCGGTCGAGCAGTACTTC
CASSQGLGKSVEQYF
>NA|TRBJ2-7|TRBV7-9|NA
TGTGCCAGCAGTCCATCGTCCTCCTACGAGCAGTACTTC
CASSPSSSYEQYF
>NA|TRBJ2-2|TRBV28|NA
TGTGCCAGCACCCATCGCGGGACGGACACCGGGGAGCTGTTTTTT
CASTHRGTDTGELFF
>NA|TRBJ1-1|TRBV11-1|NA
TGTGCCAGCAGCCCCGAGGGGACGGGGTTCGGAGCTTTCTTT
CASSPEGTGFGAFF
>NA|TRBJ2-7|TRBV28|NA
TGTGCCAGCAGTTTATCACGGGAGCAGTACTTC
CASSLSREQYF
>NA|TRBJ2-7|TRBV19|NA
TGTGCCAGTAGTAGGTCCGATACGTCCTACGAGCAGTACTTC
CASSRSDTSYEQYF
>NA|TRBJ2-1|TRBV7-9|NA
TGTGCCAGCAGCTTATATGGGGGAAGGAACAATGAGCAGTTCTTC
CASSLYGGRNNEQFF
>NA|TRBJ1-5|TRBV18|NA
TGTGCCAGCTCACCAACACACCTTAGCAATCAGCCCCAGCATTTT
CASSPTHLSNQPQHF
>NA|TRBJ1-1|TRBV6-5|NA
TGTGCCAGCAGGGACGCCGGTCGTCTCACTGAAGCTTTCTTT
CASRDAGRLTEAFF
>NA|TRBJ2-7|TRBV5-1|TRBD2
TGCGCCAGCAGCTTGGCCATAGCGGGACGCCCGGGCGAGCAGTACTTC
CASSLAIAGRPGEQYF
>NA|TRBJ1-2|TRBV19|TRBD1
TGTGCCAGTAGTATCCGCGGACAGGGTGGGGATGGCTACACCTTC
CASSIRGQGGDGYTF
>NA|TRBJ2-1|TRBV7-9|TRBD1
TGTGCCAGCAGCCTCCGGGACAGGGGGCTCAATGAGCAGTTCTTC
CASSLRDRGLNEQFF
>NA|TRBJ2-5|TRBV9|NA
TGTGCCAGCAGCGTCCGGAACCTTGAGACCCAGTACTTC
CASSVRNLETQYF
>NA|TRBJ2-7|TRBV19|TRBD1
TGTGCCAGTATGCCTGACAGGGGCTACGAGCAGTACTTC
CASMPDRGYEQYF
>NA|TRBJ2-3|TRBV2|TRBD2
TGTGCCAGCAGTATAGGCGGGAGTCTGATGACAGATACGCAGTATTTT
CASSIGGSLMTDTQYF
>NA|TRBJ2-3|TRBV11-3|TRBD1
TGTGCCAGCAGCTCCGGACAGGGGGCGCTGGACACAGATACGCAGTATTTT
CASSSGQGALDTDTQYF
>once|TRBJ2-2|TRBV7-7|TRBD1
TGTGCTAGCAGCCGGGACAGGGAGGGGCCGGAGCTGTTTTTT
CASSRDREGPELFF
>NA|TRBJ2-7|TRBV5-6|TRBD1
TGTGCCAGCAGCGGACGGACAGGGGATTACGAGCAGTACTTC
CASSGRTGDYEQYF
>NA|TRBJ2-3|TRBV6-6|TRBD2
TGTGCCAGCAGGCTCCTAGCGGGAGGCGATACGCAGTATTTT
CASRLLAGGDTQYF
>NA|TRBJ1-2|TRBV25-1|TRBD1
TGTGCCAGCAGTGCGGATATCTCGGACAGGGGCAGTTATGGCTACACCTTC
CASSADISDRGSYGYTF
>NA|TRBJ2-7|TRBV7-2|TRBD1
TGTGCCAGCAGCTTAACAGGGGGCGTGATGGACGAGCAGTACTTC
CASSLTGGVMDEQYF
>NA|TRBJ2-1|TRBV18|NA
TGTGCCAGCTCACCACCCCAGGGGACTTCTAATGAGCAGTTCTTC
CASSPPQGTSNEQFF
>NA|TRBJ2-1|TRBV10-1|TRBD1
TGCGCCAGCAGCCCCGGACAGGACAATGAGCAGTTCTTC
CASSPGQDNEQFF
>NA|TRBJ1-3|TRBV6-1|TRBD1
TGTGCCAGCACAGGGACAGGGCTGGGCCAACGCCCCGTATATTTT
CASTGTGLGQRPVYF
>once|TRBJ2-1|TRBV5-5|NA
TGTGCCAGCAGCCTAGGTCCCTATGAGCAGTTCTTC
CASSLGPYEQFF
>NA|TRBJ1-2|TRBV14|NA
TGTGCCAGCAGCCAAGGGCCCGGCTATGGCTACACCTTC
CASSQGPGYGYTF
>NA|TRBJ2-7|TRBV15|TRBD2
TGTGCCACCAGCAGAGATCGGGCTGGAGCGGGAGGGCCTTGGTCCTACGAGCAGTACTTC
CATSRDRAGAGGPWSYEQYF
>NA|TRBJ1-4|TRBV2|NA
TGTGCCAGCAGTGAACCGCCGGGGGATCTCATGGGGATGGTGTTTTTT
CASSEPPGDLMGMVFF
>NA|TRBJ1-1|TRBV11-2|TRBD1
TGTGCCAGCAGCTTAGGACAGGGGTCGAACACTGAAGCTTTCTTT
CASSLGQGSNTEAFF
>NA|TRBJ2-7|TRBV5-1|NA
TGCGCCAGCAGCGGGCAGAAAACGGACTACGAGCAGTACTTC
CASSGQKTDYEQYF
>NA|TRBJ2-7|TRBV18|TRBD1
TGTGCCAGCTCACCTCCGGGACAGGTAACCTACGAGCAGTACTTC
CASSPPGQVTYEQYF
>NA|TRBJ2-3|TRBV27|NA
TGTGCCAGCCACATTCGAAGAGGGAGGCCCACAGATACGCAGTATTTT
CASHIRRGRPTDTQYF
>NA|TRBJ2-5|TRBV5-1|NA
TGCGCCAGCAGCTTAAGGGGACAAGAGACCCAGTACTTC
CASSLRGQETQYF
>NA|TRBJ1-5|TRBV18|NA
TGTGCCAGCTCACCACCCGGAGGGGCGGGGCAGCCCCAGCATTTT
CASSPPGGAGQPQHF
>NA|TRBJ1-5|TRBV2|TRBD1
TGTGCCAGCAGTGGACAGGGGGTTACCAATCAGCCCCAGCATTTT
CASSGQGVTNQPQHF
>NA|TRBJ2-5|TRBV18|NA
TGTGCCAGCTCGAGGGCTCTCGAGACCCAGTACTTC
CASSRALETQYF
>NA|TRBJ2-7|TRBV28|NA
TGTGCCAGCAGGGACCCGGGCCCCCCTGACTACGAGCAGTACTTC
CASRDPGPPDYEQYF
>NA|TRBJ2-1|TRBV5-1|NA
TGCGCCAGCAGCTTGGCCTCAGCGGTTCACCCCTTAGGGAATGAGCAGTTCTTC
CASSLASAVHPLGNEQFF
>NA|TRBJ2-7|TRBV28|NA
TGTGCCAGCGGGGGCTCCATCCTTATGGGCGAGCAGTACTTC
CASGGSILMGEQYF
>NA|TRBJ2-1|TRBV15|NA
TGTGCCACCAGCAGAGATCTCCGGGACCCCCATCAGTTCTTC
CATSRDLRDPHQFF
>once|TRBJ2-1|TRBV5-6|NA
TGTGCCAGCAGCTTAGGAAGGAGCTCCTACAATGAGCAGTTCTTC
CASSLGRSSYNEQFF
>NA|TRBJ2-1|TRBV6-1|NA
TGTGCCAGCAGTGAAGCGGTCCAGTCCCAGTTCTTC
CASSEAVQSQFF
>NA|TRBJ2-1|TRBV7-9|NA
TGTGCCCTCAACTGGGGAGAGCAGTTCTTC
CALNWGEQFF
>once|TRBJ1-3|TRBV29-1|NA
TGCAGCGTAAAGTATGCAGGAAACACCATATATTTT
CSVKYAGNTIYF